Each of the 32 T cell receptor beta chains below was sequenced from the same sample in a study of monozygotic twins with inflammatory bowel disease. After re-calling the 5' RACE reads, TCRdb lists one entry per CDR3 protein, DNA absent. In total, the table holds some 200,000 distinct CDR3 sequences. Sequencing was carried out using blood. The receptors here all came from a human donor with ulcerative colitis or Crohn's disease, or a healthy co-twin of an affected twin (not recorded which).

This chain links TRBV12-2 with TRBJ2-1; TCRdb's D gene call, TRBD1, goes unchecked for lack of DNA. TRBV12-2 is noted as a pseudogene. CDR3 length: 17 residues. The CDR3 region is CASRAYTDRESYNEQFF.

The chain couples TRBV12-3 or TRBV12-4 to TRBJ2-6; TCRdb's D call, TRBD1, is unchecked because there is no DNA. The CDR3 totals 17 residues. CDR3: CASSHGTDSSGANVLTF.

CDR3: CASSLSGTGGLDTQYF. The chain uses TRBV5-1 and TRBJ2-3; the D gene TCRdb calls, TRBD1, cannot be checked with no DNA. The CDR3 runs 16 residues. Germline CDR1 and CDR2: SGHRS and YFSETQ.

The J gene is TRBJ1-5, the V gene TRBV12-3 or TRBV12-4. This CDR3 has 21 amino acids. The CDR3 loop reads CASSLGFAWRLSPYSNQPQHF.

V is TRBV5-4 and J is TRBJ2-1; TCRdb proposes TRBD1, but this gene call is untestable without DNA. CDR1 is SGHNT, CDR2 YYREEE, per germline (reference sequence). This CDR3 comprises 12 residues. The CDR3 loop is CAFWFRAHEQFF.

Here the CDR3 reads CASSSRRTGGSDTQYF. The gene calls are TRBV11-2 and TRBJ2-3; TCRdb reports TRBD1, a call that lacks DNA to check it against. CDR3 length equals 16 residues. The germline CDR1 and CDR2 sequences are SGHAT and FQNNGV.

This chain uses TRBV6-4 with TRBJ2-7; the TRBD1 assignment by TCRdb is unverifiable without DNA. The CDR3 contains 16 residues. The germline CDR1 and CDR2 sequences are MRHNA and SNTAGT. The CDR3 sequence: CASTLLRAGRVYEQYF.

The chain is built from TRBV12-3 or TRBV12-4 and TRBJ2-7; lacking DNA, the TRBD2 call made by TCRdb goes unchecked. The CDR3 has 14 residues. The CDR3 sequence: CASSFRGGIDEQYF.

The chain combines TRBV5-1 with TRBJ1-1. Germline CDR1 and CDR2: SGHRS and YFSETQ. The CDR3 has 15 amino acids. The CDR3 spells CASSIGELMNTEAFF.

The chain combines TRBV2 with TRBJ2-3; checking the TCRdb D call of TRBD2 is not possible without DNA. Germline-derived CDR1 and CDR2 are SNHLY and FYNNEI. This CDR3 contains 13 residues. CDR3 region: CARERGGSDTQYF.

The V call is TRBV5-6, the J call TRBJ2-2; checking the TCRdb D call of TRBD1 is not possible without DNA. The CDR3 spans 15 residues. The germline V gene encodes CDR1 SGHDT and CDR2 YYEEEE. Here the CDR3 reads CASRPRGLTLGELFF.

The chain recombines TRBV7-9 with TRBJ2-3; TCRdb lists TRBD2, though no DNA is available to test this call. The CDR3 loop spans 15 amino acids. Per the germline V gene, CDR1 is SEHNR and CDR2 is FQNEAQ (reference sequence). CDR3 residues: CASSLTSGVTDTQYF.

The V and J genes are TRBV20-1 and TRBJ2-1; TCRdb's assignment of TRBD1 cannot be checked, as there is no DNA. Germline V gene data show CDR1 as DFQATT and CDR2 as SNEGSKA (reference sequence). This CDR3 comprises 14 residues. The CDR3 here is CSARRGAVYNEQFF.

The chain employs TRBV5-1 and TRBJ1-4; TCRdb selects TRBD1, and the lack of DNA leaves this call unchecked. CDR3 length: 16 amino acids. Germline CDR1 SGHRS, CDR2 YFSETQ. CDR3 region: CASSFSSGTENEKLFF.

The V and J genes are TRBV5-1 and TRBJ2-3; TCRdb picks TRBD2, but there is no DNA to check that call. CDR3 length equals 11 residues. Per germline, CDR1 SGHRS and CDR2 YFSETQ. CDR3 region: CASSLSGPQYF.

The rearrangement links TRBV5-4 to TRBJ1-2; the TCRdb D gene call, TRBD1, has no DNA to confirm it. This CDR3 is 14 amino acids long. The germline gives CDR1 SGHNT, CDR2 YYREEE (reference sequence). This CDR3 is CASSLEAGNYGYTF.

The chain links TRBV11-2 to TRBJ2-5; TCRdb indicates TRBD1, and absent DNA this call remains unverified. The CDR3 runs 15 residues. Per the germline V gene, CDR1 is SGHAT and CDR2 is FQNNGV. The CDR3: CASSYYRAVGETQYF.

The chain is built from TRBV11-1 and TRBJ1-1; TCRdb selects TRBD1, and the lack of DNA leaves this call unchecked. Germline CDR1 and CDR2: SGHAT and FQDESV (reference sequence). The CDR3 is 18 residues long. The CDR3 protein is CASSLASAGGVGYTEAFF.

CDR3 sequence: CASSKVPSGNSTDTQYF. The rearrangement joins TRBV21-1 to TRBJ2-3; the TCRdb D gene call, TRBD2, has no DNA to confirm it. TRBV21-1 is a known pseudogene. The CDR3 contains 17 residues.

This chain uses TRBV15 with TRBJ2-3; TCRdb names TRBD1, which stays unverified in the absence of DNA. The CDR3 covers 14 residues. In germline, CDR1 is LNHNV, CDR2 YYDKDF (reference sequence). The CDR3: CATSRGDGADTQYF.

The rearrangement links TRBV20-1 to TRBJ1-4. This CDR3 comprises 12 residues. Germline assignment: CDR1 DFQATT and CDR2 SNEGSKA (reference sequence). The CDR3: CSASTVNEKLFF.

The gene calls are TRBV11-2 and TRBJ2-7; no DNA is available, so the TRBD1 call from TCRdb remains unchecked. Germline loops: CDR1 SGHAT, CDR2 FQNNGV. This CDR3 region has 12 residues. This chain's CDR3 is CASMGGRYEQYF.

This chain uses TRBV18 with TRBJ1-5. The CDR3 totals 14 residues. The V gene's germline CDR1 is KGHSH and CDR2 LQKENI. The CDR3: CASSPGSRDQPQHF.

The CDR3 loop is CASSLTGLAGFSGANVLTF. The chain is built from TRBV5-1 and TRBJ2-6; TCRdb lists TRBD2, though no DNA is available to test this call. The CDR3 runs 19 residues. Per germline, CDR1 SGHRS and CDR2 YFSETQ.

J is TRBJ2-2 and V is TRBV5-1; TCRdb's D gene call, TRBD2, goes unchecked for lack of DNA. CDR3 size: 18 residues. Germline CDR1 SGHRS, CDR2 YFSETQ. CDR3 sequence: CASSALPPAGTNTGELFF.

The V and J genes are TRBV27 and TRBJ2-2; lacking DNA, the TRBD1 call made by TCRdb goes unchecked. The CDR3 has 15 amino acids. Per the germline V gene, CDR1 is MNHEY and CDR2 is SMNVEV (reference sequence). CDR3 in amino acids: CASSGDRGLGGELFF.

The V and J genes are TRBV6-5 and TRBJ1-1; absent DNA, TCRdb's TRBD1 call cannot be checked. This CDR3 is 14 amino acids long. Germline loops: CDR1 MNHEY, CDR2 SVGAGI. This CDR3 is CASSYTGVNTEAFF.

The chain employs TRBV4-1 and TRBJ1-1; the D gene TCRdb calls, TRBD1, cannot be checked with no DNA. The CDR3 is 14 residues long. Germline V gene sequence: CDR1 MGHRA, CDR2 YSYEKL. CDR3 loop: CASTTGLLNTEAFF.

The V gene is TRBV7-7, the J gene TRBJ2-2. Germline V gene data show CDR1 as SSHAT and CDR2 as FNYEAQ (reference sequence). This CDR3 contains 15 residues. The CDR3 spells CAPIRVGSYTGELFF.

The chain has TRBV12-3 or TRBV12-4 and TRBJ1-1; TCRdb reports TRBD1, a call that lacks DNA to check it against. The CDR3 is 14 amino acids. CDR3 sequence: CASSLRDRNTEAFF.

The chain couples TRBV6-6 to TRBJ2-7; TCRdb gives TRBD1 as the D gene, but with no DNA this cannot be confirmed. CDR1 MNHNY and CDR2 SVGAGI come from the germline V gene (reference sequence). The CDR3 covers 13 residues. CDR3 loop: CATAVPPGYEQYF.

This chain joins TRBV5-1 and TRBJ1-1. Germline CDR1 SGHRS, CDR2 YFSETQ. The CDR3 spans 14 residues. CDR3 sequence: CASSLEGSGTEAFF. The whole variable domain, remainder taken from reference TRBV5-1 and TRBJ1-1, is KAGVTQTPRYLIKTRGQQVTLSCSPISGHRSVSWYQQTPGQGLQFLFEYFSETQRNKGNFPGRFSGRQFSNSRSEMNVSTLELGDSALYLCASSLEGSGTEAFFGQGTRLTVV.